This T cell receptor beta chain was recovered during a study of shared clonotypes between healthy human individuals. Whole-study findings and limits: Among four donors, roughly 5% of naive CD4 clonotypes were found in common.

The CDR3 has 16 residues. In germline, CDR1 is SGHTA, CDR2 FQGNSA. V lost 5 bases to trimming and J lost 4 bases, with 18 bases between them. As regards this clone: The target antigen is unknown.

The material for each subset, its genomic DNA, was split evenly across several immunoSEQ plates. Sorted subsets were amplified in replicate PCRs using around 200 ng DNA, 30,000 to 35,000 T cell genomes. TCRdb's copy holds only in-frame clones and misses some; the assay was immunoSEQ multiplex PCR. Among some 2,400,000 clones, approximately 96% were seen once, and the ten largest hold roughly 0.13%. The sequence was obtained from a man younger than 30 in good health. V and J are TRBV7-2 and TRBJ1-5; a weak D match, TRBD1 (6 bases). Sequences were obtained from naive CD4+ T cells sorted from blood. As for subset: CD45RA+ positively selected. The CDR3 sequence: CASSLATGTINQPQHF. Here the CDR3 DNA reads TGTGCCAGCAGCCTGGCTACTGGGACAATAAATCAGCCCCAGCATTTT.